The sequence of this T cell receptor (beta chain) was determined in a study of beta chain features in type 1 diabetes. Study results and limitations: Patients with type 1 diabetes carried fewer insertions and had more deletions at their VDJ junctions.

This clone was found a few times. Its matching antigen is unknown. All of the isolated RNA was reverse transcribed, so expressed TCRB transcripts were sequenced. Sequencing of naive, central memory and regulatory T cell samples gave an average of about 3.7 million reads. TCRdb keeps only in-frame clones here, not all; method: immunoSEQ multiplex PCR. The sample consists of roughly 350,000 clones, 11% of them appearing once. Trimming pared 3 bases from V and 0 bases from J, leaving 9 bases between. The CDR3 extends over 15 amino acids. Germline V gene lookup returns CDR1 SNHLY and CDR2 FYNNEI. Material: naive CD4+ T cells from blood. This rearrangement joins TRBV2 to TRBJ1-3; D is perhaps TRBD1 (6 bases). The sequence derives from a woman aged 30 to 39 in good health. The chain's CDR3 is CASSDLGASGNTIYF. The CDR3 DNA reads as TGTGCCAGCAGTGATTTGGGGGCCTCTGGAAACACCATATATTTT.